The clone carrying this T cell receptor (beta chain) was counted ten times or more. Its antigen is still unknown. The source of the sample is a study of neurological immune-mediated disorders. Study-wide results and limits: HTLV-1-associated myelopathy displayed the greatest TCR clonal expansion, and multiple sclerosis exhibited the smallest, lower than that of healthy controls. A possible signature was seen in one related-CDR3 cluster, into which phylogenetic grouping placed the repertoires of 18 of 34 multiple sclerosis patients.

TCRdb processed the 5' RACE reads anew with MiXCR; each CDR3 protein has one entry. Counted here are about 95,000 distinct CDR3 sequences, 3% to 4.5% occurring once; the ten biggest clones make up roughly 6%. The CDR3 consists of 15 residues. The ends were cut back, 6 bases at V and 5 bases at J, with 17 bases in the middle. Germline V gives CDR1 SGHAT, CDR2 FQNNGV. Unsorted libraries were generated from 2 million PBMCs held at -80 degrees C. The sequenced material came from PBMCs. The clonotype originates from a woman aged 18-29 years with multiple sclerosis. The chain joins TRBV11-2 to TRBJ2-1; possibly TRBD2 for D (6 bases). CDR3 residues: CASRVQVAAHNEQFF. In nucleotides, the CDR3 is TGTGCCAGCAGGGTCCAGGTAGCGGCACACAATGAGCAGTTCTTC.